One and the same sample provided the 8 T cell receptor beta chains below, sequenced in a study of T cell repertoires in cytomegalovirus infection (dated by TCRdb to about 2019). Sequencing instrument: Illumina HiSeq 1500. TCRdb passed the public sequencing reads through fastp at Q25 and MiXCR, retaining productive beta sequences. Duplicate CDR3 protein sequences are folded into a single record with the most common DNA and genes. For this sample there are about 300,000 distinct CDR3 sequences; about a tenth appear just once. 2% to 3% of the sample rests with the top ten. The sequencing sample was made of PBMCs. These receptors were collected from a human donor in good health (CMV status not recorded). Some clones in this sample may be carry-over from other donors' samples.

This clonotype was seen many times. The genes are TRBV20-1 and TRBJ1-2; D is possibly TRBD1 (6 bases). Germline V gene lookup returns CDR1 DFQATT and CDR2 SNEGSKA (reference sequence). The ends were cut back, 0 bases at V and 3 bases at J, with 17 bases in the middle. This CDR3 has 16 amino acids. Written as DNA, the CDR3 is TGCAGTGCTAGAGATCGGGCCGGGGGCTCTGACTATGGCTACACCTTC. Encoded protein: CSARDRAGGSDYGYTF.

This clonotype is medium-sized (0.01 to 0.1%) in the sample. The rearrangement links TRBV7-2 to TRBJ1-6, with D possibly matching TRBD1 (5 bases). Germline CDR1 SGHTA, CDR2 FQGNSA. V shed 4 bases and J shed 7 bases, with 17 bases lying between them. This CDR3 contains 16 residues. This CDR3 reads CASSSPRTFDNSPLHF. The CDR3 coding sequence is TGTGCCAGCAGCTCCCCTCGGACATTTGACAATTCACCCCTCCACTTT.

This clonotype was seen repeatedly, ten times or more. This rearrangement joins TRBV7-6 to TRBJ2-3; D is unclear. Germline V gene data show CDR1 as SGHVS and CDR2 as FNYEAQ. This CDR3 is built from 15 residues. Trimming removed 5 bases at V and 0 bases at J, with 12 bases between. This CDR3 reads CASSPFLPSTDTQYF. DNA of the CDR3: TGTGCCAGCAGCCCATTTCTCCCAAGCACAGATACGCAGTATTTT.

This clonotype was detected ten times or more. This chain uses TRBV20-1 with TRBJ2-7, with TRBD1 matching over 7 bases. The trim removed 0 bases at V and 4 bases at J, leaving 6 bases unmatched. Germline V gene lookup returns CDR1 DFQATT and CDR2 SNEGSKA (reference sequence). This CDR3 is built from 14 residues. The CDR3 loop is CSARDGDRGYEQYV. The CDR3 DNA sequence: TGCAGTGCTAGAGATGGGGACAGAGGTTACGAGCAGTACGTC.

The V and J genes are TRBV12-5 and TRBJ2-7; a possible D gene is TRBD1 (5 bases). The germline CDR1 and CDR2 sequences are LGHNT and FRNRAP. The V end lost 6 bases, the J end lost 3 bases, and 12 bases lay between the germline ends. The CDR3 consists of 13 residues. The CDR3 region has the DNA TGTGCTAGTGGCCGTTCAGGGTTCTACGAGCAGTACTTC. Its translation is CASGRSGFYEQYF.

CDR3 residues: CASSQEVQGNQPQHF. The CDR3 nucleotides are TGCGCCAGCAGCCAAGAGGTCCAGGGGAATCAGCCCCAGCATTTT. V is TRBV4-3 and J is TRBJ1-5; possible D gene TRBD1, 6 bases. CDR3 size: 15 residues. The V end was cut by 0 bases, the J end by 4 bases, with 10 bases between. Germline CDR1 is LGHNA and CDR2 is YSLEER.

The DNA for the CDR3 is TGTGCCAGCAGTAAAGTTACCCCGAGCGAGCAGTACTTC. Translated, it gives CASSKVTPSEQYF. The chain joins TRBV6-2 or TRBV6-3 to TRBJ2-7, with D unclear. V lost 5 bases and J lost 6, with 14 bases in between. Germline CDR1 reads MNHEY; CDR2 reads SVGEGT. The CDR3 runs 13 residues.

This clonotype was seen repeatedly, ten times or more. The chain has TRBV29-1 and TRBJ2-5; 7 bases match TRBD1. V gave up 4 bases and J gave up 2 bases; unmatched junction bases: 7. This CDR3 contains 14 residues. The germline gives CDR1 SQVTM, CDR2 ANQGSEA. CDR3 nucleotides: TGCAGCGTTGTAACGACAGGGAGACAAGAGACCCAGTACTTC. Translated, it gives CSVVTTGRQETQYF. Complete variable domain (other parts from reference TRBV29-1 and TRBJ2-5): SAVISQKPSRDICQRGTSLTIQCQVDSQVTMMFWYRQQPGQSLTLIATANQGSEATYESGFVIDKFPISRPNLTFSTLTVSNMSPEDSSIYLCSVVTTGRQETQYFGPGTRLLVL.